This T cell receptor beta chain is drawn from a study of blood T cell repertoires in COVID-19. As for the study in general: In each case, the material was cDNA or gDNA derived from T cells, B-cell-depleted T cells, or PBMCs.

Libraries were prepared by immunoSEQ multiplex PCR; TCRdb keeps only in-frame clonotypes and omits some of them. The sample holds fewer than 250,000 clones, around four fifths seen once. Germline values: CDR1 LGHDT, CDR2 YNNKEL (reference sequence). Unmatched junction bases numbered 12, after V lost 1 base and J lost 10 bases. The CDR3 is 15 amino acids. The clonotype originates from a man between 25 and 39 years old with active or convalescent COVID-19. The chain joins TRBV3-1 (or the pseudogene TRBV3-2) to TRBJ1-1, with 7 bases identical to TRBD1. The specimen sequenced was peripheral blood. CDR3 sequence: CASSQGRQGPIRAFF. DNA of the CDR3: TGTGCCAGCAGCCAAGGAAGACAGGGCCCCATTCGAGCTTTCTTT.